The next 27 T cell receptor beta chains were all read from a single sample in a study of neurological immune-mediated disorders. TCRdb used MiXCR to reprocess the 5' RACE reads, holding one entry per CDR3 protein. Of around 50,000 distinct CDR3 sequences in the sample, approximately 3.9% were seen once. Material: PBMCs. The origin of the receptors is a man in his sixties with multiple sclerosis.

In this sample, this clonotype turned up many times. The V call is TRBV3-1, the J call TRBJ2-7, with 7 bases matching TRBD2. The V gene's germline CDR1 is LGHDT and CDR2 YNNKEL (reference sequence). This CDR3 is built from 13 residues. Trimming cost V 4 bases and J 6 bases; bases outside gene matches: 6. In DNA, the CDR3 is TGTGCCAGCAGCCGGGGGGAGGGTTCCGAGCAGTACTTC. Its protein is CASSRGEGSEQYF.

This clonotype was detected many times. V and J are TRBV9 and TRBJ2-3; 10 bases fit TRBD2. CDR3 size: 16 residues. With 0 bases clipped from V and 9 bases from J, the junction kept 10 bases outside the gene matches. From germline, CDR1 is SGDLS and CDR2 YYNGEE. In DNA, the CDR3 is TGTGCCAGCAGCGTAGGAACTAGCGGGGTCGGGACAACGCAGTATTTT. Its translation: CASSVGTSGVGTTQYF.

This clonotype has at least ten counts. This chain links TRBV7-9 with TRBJ2-3; D may be TRBD1 (6 bases). V was pared by 11 bases and J by 6 bases, with 18 bases between. Per germline, CDR1 SEHNR and CDR2 FQNEAQ (reference sequence). CDR3 length: 13 residues. CDR3 amino acids: CAGGMGVPDTQYF. The CDR3 region has the DNA TGTGCCGGGGGCATGGGGGTTCCGGATACGCAGTATTTT.

This clonotype appeared many times. The gene calls are TRBV9 and TRBJ2-1; D may be TRBD1 or TRBD2 (5 bases each). Germline assignment: CDR1 SGDLS and CDR2 YYNGEE. This CDR3 has 13 residues. V was shortened by 2 bases and J by 8 bases, with 11 bases between the two germline ends. CDR3 DNA sequence: TGTGCCAGCAGCGTCTCCGGGGCCTATGAGCAGTTCTTC. Its translation is CASSVSGAYEQFF.

This clonotype was recorded at least ten times. The rearrangement joins TRBV7-9 to TRBJ1-5; D is unclear. The CDR3 covers 13 residues. V was shortened by 5 bases and J by 3 bases, with 8 bases between the two germline ends. Germline V gene data show CDR1 as SEHNR and CDR2 as FQNEAQ (reference sequence). The CDR3 DNA reads TGTGCCAGCAGCCCACCGAACAATCAGCCCCAGCATTTT. Translated, it gives CASSPPNNQPQHF.

This clonotype was found many times. The rearrangement links TRBV5-1 to TRBJ1-1; D not resolved. V was shortened by 0 bases and J by 7 bases, with 4 bases between the two germline ends. Germline CDR1 reads SGHRS; CDR2 reads YFSETQ. The CDR3 consists of 11 residues. The CDR3 sequence is CASSLDGEAFF. The CDR3 coding sequence is TGCGCCAGCAGCTTGGACGGTGAAGCTTTCTTT.

Ten or more counts support this clonotype. The chain recombines TRBV20-1 with TRBJ2-2; maybe TRBD2 (5 bases). V lost 6 bases and J lost 5, with 16 bases in between. The CDR3 contains 14 residues. The germline V gene encodes CDR1 DFQATT and CDR2 SNEGSKA (reference sequence). CDR3: CSAPRGSRTGELFF. The CDR3 DNA reads TGCAGTGCCCCTCGGGGTAGTCGTACCGGGGAGCTGTTTTTT.

This clonotype has a count of ten or more. The chain employs TRBV7-2 and TRBJ2-5; D unresolved. V lost 5 bases and J lost 7, with 17 bases in between. Germline V gene lookup returns CDR1 SGHTA and CDR2 FQGNSA. This CDR3 is 14 amino acids long. DNA of the CDR3: TGTGCCAGCAGCCCCCCGTTGGACCTTGGGACCCAGTACTTC. This translates into CASSPPLDLGTQYF.

This clonotype was seen many times. V and J are TRBV7-9 and TRBJ1-2; 7 bases align to TRBD1. This CDR3 is built from 15 residues. Germline V lookup: CDR1 SEHNR, CDR2 FQNEAQ (reference sequence). The V gene end was trimmed by 1 base and the J gene end by 5 bases; junction bases not matched to a gene: 7. The CDR3 region is CASSLGDSPIYGYTF. The CDR3 coding sequence is TGTGCCAGCAGCTTAGGGGACAGTCCTATTTATGGCTACACCTTC.

There are many counts of this clonotype. This chain links TRBV6-6 with TRBJ2-3; TRBD2 might be the D (7 bases). CDR1 and CDR2 from the germline V gene are MNHNY and SVGAGI (reference sequence). The V end lost 7 bases, the J end lost 6 bases, and 17 bases lay between the germline ends. This CDR3 is 14 amino acids long. The CDR3 region is CASTQPRGADTQYF. Here the CDR3 DNA reads TGTGCCAGCACCCAACCTCGGGGGGCGGATACGCAGTATTTT.

This clonotype was picked up many times. This sequence joins TRBV12-3 or TRBV12-4 and TRBJ2-2, with a possible D match to TRBD2 (5 bases). The V gene lost 7 bases and the J gene lost 6 bases, with 18 bases spanning the gap. The CDR3 sequence is 15 residues long. The CDR3, as DNA: TGTGCCAGCACCGAATCGCTAGGGCGGGCCGGGGAGCTGTTTTTT. The encoded protein is CASTESLGRAGELFF.

In its sample, this clonotype was seen many times. The chain links TRBV5-1 to TRBJ2-5; D possibly corresponds to TRBD1 (6 bases). Germline V gene lookup returns CDR1 SGHRS and CDR2 YFSETQ. V dropped 1 base and J dropped 6 bases, with 10 bases sitting between them. The CDR3 runs 13 residues. The CDR3 is CASSLNRDQTQYF. For the CDR3, the DNA is TGCGCCAGCAGCTTGAACAGGGACCAGACCCAGTACTTC.

This clonotype was seen repeatedly, ten times or more. The chain carries TRBV21-1 and TRBJ2-1; TRBD2, as called in the table, went unchecked against the DNA. TRBV21-1 is noted as a pseudogene. This CDR3 comprises 14 residues. The DNA of the CDR3 is TGTGCCAGCATAGGGACTAGAACGTACAATGAGCAGTTCTTC. It codes for CASIGTRTYNEQFF.

This clonotype was detected only a few times. This chain links TRBV10-3 with TRBJ1-1; D remains unclear. This CDR3 has 15 residues. Per the germline V gene, CDR1 is ENHRY and CDR2 is SYGVKD. With 2 bases removed from V and 0 bases from J, the gap between germline ends came to 10 bases. The CDR3 region is CAISEPRGLNTEAFF. CDR3 DNA: TGTGCCATCAGTGAGCCGCGCGGACTGAACACTGAAGCTTTCTTT.

At least ten counts were recorded for this clonotype. The V and J genes are TRBV27 and TRBJ2-1, with D uncertain. Deletions cut 5 bases from V and 7 bases from J, with 15 bases between. The CDR3 runs 14 residues. Germline-derived CDR1 and CDR2 are MNHEY and SMNVEV (reference sequence). CDR3 coding DNA: TGTGCCAGCAGTATGGGCAACCCCCCAAATGAGCAGTTCTTC. Residues: CASSMGNPPNEQFF.

This clonotype was found many times. A much larger clone differs by one base, so this may be a read error. This chain connects TRBV7-9 to TRBJ2-7; no reliable D call. The CDR3 has 12 residues. Per germline, CDR1 SEHNR and CDR2 FQNEAQ (reference sequence). CDR3 amino acids: CDSSLDHYEQYF. As DNA, the CDR3 is TGTGACAGCAGCTTAGATCACTACGAGCAGTACTTC.

This clonotype was seen only a few times. This chain joins TRBV7-3 and TRBJ1-1; a possible D gene is TRBD1 (6 bases). Germline V lookup: CDR1 SGHTA, CDR2 FQGTGA. The CDR3 sequence is 16 residues long. With 6 bases removed from V and 5 bases from J, the gap between germline ends came to 22 bases. The CDR3 loop reads CASRPLGTPLGTEAFF. The CDR3 DNA reads TGTGCCAGCAGGCCTCTCGGGACACCCCTGGGGACTGAAGCTTTCTTT.

This clonotype occurred many times. The rearrangement links TRBV5-6 to TRBJ2-7, with D possibly matching TRBD1 (6 bases). The CDR3 length is 15 residues. Germline V gene data show CDR1 as SGHDT and CDR2 as YYEEEE. V lost 4 bases and J 2 bases, leaving 16 bases between the germline ends. The CDR3 protein is CASSADNRDTYEQYF. The CDR3 DNA sequence: TGTGCCAGCAGCGCGGACAACAGGGATACCTACGAGCAGTACTTC.

This clonotype was observed at least ten times. The V gene is TRBV7-9, the J gene TRBJ2-1; D possibly uses TRBD1 or TRBD2 (6 bases each). Trimming pared 0 bases from V and 5 bases from J, leaving 14 bases between. Germline CDR1 SEHNR, CDR2 FQNEAQ (reference sequence). The CDR3 is 16 amino acids. In DNA form, the CDR3 reads TGTGCCAGCAGCTTAGCCAAGGGGGGACCCGACAATGAGCAGTTCTTC. It translates to CASSLAKGGPDNEQFF.

This clonotype was picked up many times. This chain uses TRBV28 with TRBJ2-1; 8 nucleotides line up with TRBD2. Germline V gene data show CDR1 as MDHEN and CDR2 as SYDVKM. The junction had 9 bases not matched to a gene; V was cut back by 6 bases and J by 2 bases. The length of the CDR3 is 16 residues. CDR3 residues: CASSFVTSGPYNEQFF. The CDR3 region has the DNA TGTGCCAGCAGCTTCGTTACTAGCGGACCCTACAATGAGCAGTTCTTC.

In this sample, this clonotype turned up many times. The chain recombines TRBV18 with TRBJ2-1; no clear D gene. The V gene lost 1 base and the J gene lost 3 bases, with 7 bases spanning the gap. Germline V lookup: CDR1 KGHSH, CDR2 LQKENI. This CDR3 spans 14 amino acids. The CDR3 is CASSPLENYNEQFF. In DNA form, the CDR3 reads TGTGCCAGCTCACCACTCGAGAACTACAATGAGCAGTTCTTC.

This clonotype was found many times. The rearrangement links TRBV20-1 to TRBJ2-5; no definite D call. The germline CDR1 and CDR2 sequences are DFQATT and SNEGSKA (reference sequence). Trimming removed 6 bases from V and 2 bases from J, with 13 bases in between. The CDR3 runs 13 residues. The CDR3 nucleotides are TGCAGTGCCATAGGTGTGTTACAAGAGACCCAGTACTTC. Its protein product is CSAIGVLQETQYF.

In DNA form, the CDR3 reads TGTGCCAGCAGACTCGGCTACCAAGAGACCCAGTACTTC. Translated, it gives CASRLGYQETQYF. The chain combines TRBV3-1 with TRBJ2-5, with D uncertain. CDR3 size: 13 residues. The germline V gene has CDR1 LGHDT and CDR2 YNNKEL (reference sequence). V was trimmed by 6 bases and J by 0 bases, leaving 8 bases between them.

In this sample, this clonotype turned up many times. The chain carries TRBV20-1 and TRBJ1-6; 9 positions match TRBD1. V lost 5 bases, J lost 5 bases, and 4 bases stayed unmatched. This CDR3 is built from 14 residues. Per germline, CDR1 DFQATT and CDR2 SNEGSKA (reference sequence). The CDR3 loop is CSAYGQGNNSPLHF. The CDR3, as DNA: TGCAGTGCTTACGGACAGGGGAATAATTCACCCCTCCACTTT.

This clonotype occurred many times. V usage is TRBV6-6 and J usage is TRBJ1-4; the D is unclear. This CDR3 is built from 17 residues. With 4 bases removed from V and 7 bases from J, the gap between germline ends came to 22 bases. Germline loops: CDR1 MNHNY, CDR2 SVGAGI (reference sequence). Here the CDR3 DNA reads TGTGCCAGCAGTTCCTTTCCGTACGGGGAAGCGGGTGAAAAACTGTTTTTT. It specifies CASSSFPYGEAGEKLFF.

This clonotype was detected many times. The chain recombines TRBV20-1 with TRBJ2-5; 7 bases agree with TRBD2. The CDR3 is 12 amino acids. V lost 3 bases and J lost 2; bases outside the gene matches: 0. CDR1 and CDR2 (germline): DFQATT, SNEGSKA (reference sequence). The CDR3 region is CSARRGQETQYF. CDR3 nucleotides: TGCAGTGCTAGGCGGGGGCAAGAGACCCAGTACTTC.

This clonotype appeared many times. V is TRBV10-3 and J is TRBJ2-7, with D possibly TRBD1 on 6 matching bases. Trimming took off 6 bases at V and 1 base at J, with 22 bases between the two ends. CDR1 and CDR2 (germline): ENHRY, SYGVKD. The CDR3 has 17 amino acids. As DNA, the CDR3 is TGTGCCATCAGGTCCAGCCTTAGACAGGAGCTTTCCTACGAGCAGTACTTC. This gives the protein CAIRSSLRQELSYEQYF.